One sample yielded the 31 T cell receptor beta chains listed below, sequenced in a study of T cells in Graves' hyperthyroidism and ophthalmopathy. RNA transcripts yielded amplified TCR beta CDR3 regions. The HTBI set primed first-round TCR CDR3 RT-PCR. TCRdb ran MiXCR on the multiplex PCR reads and lists one entry per CDR3 protein. Here the sample spans roughly 510,000 distinct CDR3 sequences, less than 25% being singletons. Sequencing was carried out using blood. These receptors all stem from a man aged 18 to 30 with Graves' hyperthyroidism.

V and J are TRBV20-1 and TRBJ1-6; no firm D call. This CDR3 region has 16 residues. Germline V gives CDR1 DFQATT, CDR2 SNEGSKA (reference sequence). The V end lost 0 bases, the J end lost 7 bases, and 16 bases lay between the germline ends. Here the CDR3 DNA reads TGCAGTGCTAGAGATATTGGACGGAAAAAGAATTCACCCCTCCACTTT. Its translation: CSARDIGRKKNSPLHF.

In the case of this clonotype: Possible read error: a much larger clone is one base away. The gene calls are TRBV9 and TRBJ1-2, with TRBD1 as a possible D gene (6 bases). The CDR3 length is 15 residues. Trimming removed 0 bases from V and 5 bases from J, with 14 bases in between. CDR1 is SGDLS, CDR2 YYNGEE, per germline. The CDR3 reads CASSVESGEKYGYTF. The CDR3 DNA follows: TGTGCCAGCAGCGTAGAATCAGGGGAGAAATATGGCTACACCTTC.

This chain's CDR3 is CASSVVPEYWNTEAFF. As DNA, the CDR3 is TGTGCCAGCAGCGTAGTCCCGGAGTACTGGAACACTGAAGCTTTCTTT. The rearrangement uses TRBV9 and TRBJ1-1; D is undetermined. Germline CDR1 is SGDLS and CDR2 is YYNGEE. V lost 0 bases to trimming and J lost 1 base, with 13 bases between them. This CDR3 spans 16 amino acids.

This clonotype was recorded many times. J is TRBJ2-7 and V is TRBV12-3 or TRBV12-4; no clear D gene. The CDR3 runs 13 residues. The V end lost 6 bases, the J end lost 4 bases, and 13 bases lay between the germline ends. CDR3 DNA: TGTGCCAGCAGCCCCTTCCCGGGTTACGAGCAGTACTTC. This encodes CASSPFPGYEQYF.

This clonotype was counted many times. The chain recombines TRBV28 with TRBJ1-1, with 7 positions matching TRBD1. V shed 3 bases, J shed 3 bases, and the junction held 10 bases outside the gene matches. Germline CDR1 MDHEN, CDR2 SYDVKM. The CDR3 totals 16 residues. For the CDR3, the DNA is TGTGCCAGCAGTTTTTCCCTCGAAACAGGGGACACTGAAGCTTTCTTT. Its translation is CASSFSLETGDTEAFF. The whole variable domain, filled in from reference TRBV28 and TRBJ1-1, reads DVKVTQSSRYLVKRTGEKVFLECVQDMDHENMFWYRQDPGLGLRLIYFSYDVKMKEKGDIPEGYSVSREKKERFSLILESASTNQTSMYLCASSFSLETGDTEAFFGQGTRLTVV.

V is TRBV7-8 and J is TRBJ1-2, with a weak D call TRBD1 (5 bases). Germline CDR1 is SGHVS and CDR2 is FQNEAQ. Trimming took off 5 bases at V and 8 bases at J, with 15 bases between the two ends. CDR3 length: 13 residues. The CDR3 nucleotides read TGTGCCAGCAGCCTCGGGGGATTGGGAGGCTACACCTTC. Protein: CASSLGGLGGYTF.

This clonotype came up many times. V is TRBV29-1 and J is TRBJ2-5; 10 bases map to TRBD2. J gave up 4 bases and V 7 bases, and 9 bases lay outside the gene matches. CDR3 size: 14 residues. Germline CDR1 reads SQVTM; CDR2 reads ANQGSEA. CDR3 protein: CSACLTSGVETQYF. CDR3 nucleotide sequence: TGCAGCGCCTGCCTTACTAGCGGGGTAGAGACCCAGTACTTC.

With respect to this clonotype: The junction differs from germline at one of its ends, possibly a read error. This chain links TRBV13 with TRBJ1-1; D ambiguous. Germline CDR1 reads PRHDT; CDR2 reads FYEKMQ (reference sequence). The CDR3 is made up of 14 amino acids. The CDR3 region has the DNA TGTGCCAGCAGCTTAGGCCTCGGAGGGCTTGAAGCTTGCTTT. Translated: CASSLGLGGLEACF.

The chain links TRBV12-3 or TRBV12-4 to TRBJ2-7, with D tentatively TRBD2 (6 bases). The CDR3 loop spans 14 amino acids. Trimming cost V 5 bases and J 3 bases, with 14 bases left between them. The CDR3 DNA sequence: TGTGCCAGCAGTAACTTAGCGGCAAACTACGAGCAGTACTTC. It codes for CASSNLAANYEQYF.

The V gene is TRBV7-8, the J gene TRBJ2-7; D is unclear. In germline, CDR1 is SGHVS, CDR2 FQNEAQ. The CDR3 is made up of 11 amino acids. The ends were cut back, 4 bases at V and 7 bases at J, with 8 bases in the middle. This CDR3 is CASSSASEQYF. CDR3 nucleotide sequence: TGTGCCAGCAGCTCCGCTTCGGAGCAGTACTTC.

This chain joins TRBV28 and TRBJ1-2, with 12 positions matching TRBD1. Germline CDR1 reads MDHEN; CDR2 reads SYDVKM. This CDR3 is 15 amino acids long. V lost 6 bases, J lost 1 base, and 3 bases stayed unmatched. The CDR3 is CASRGTGGGNYGYTF. Here the CDR3 DNA reads TGTGCCAGCAGGGGGACAGGGGGCGGTAACTATGGCTACACCTTC.

This clonotype was detected only a few times. The V gene is TRBV6-4, the J gene TRBJ2-3, with D perhaps assigned TRBD1 or TRBD2 (5 bases each). The CDR3 runs to 15 residues. Trimming took off 4 bases at V and 1 base at J, with 12 bases between the two ends. The germline V gene has CDR1 MRHNA and CDR2 SNTAGT. As DNA, the CDR3 is TGTGCCAGCAGTGCGTACATGGGGGGCACAGATACGCAGTATTTT. This encodes CASSAYMGGTDTQYF.

This chain connects TRBV5-4 to TRBJ1-5, with D perhaps TRBD1 (5 bases). Trimming removed 0 bases at V and 5 bases at J, with 18 bases between. Germline V gives CDR1 SGHNT, CDR2 YYREEE (reference sequence). This CDR3 comprises 17 residues. The CDR3 sequence: CASSLGDGPGGDQPQHF. The CDR3 DNA reads as TGTGCCAGCAGCTTGGGGGACGGACCGGGAGGGGATCAGCCCCAGCATTTT.

This clonotype was seen many times. The chain is built from TRBV6-2 or TRBV6-3 and TRBJ2-7; D gene ambiguous. The length of the CDR3 is 13 residues. The V end lost 4 bases, the J end lost 3 bases, and 10 bases lay between the germline ends. Germline V gene sequence: CDR1 MNHEY, CDR2 SVGEGT. DNA for the CDR3: TGTGCCAGCAGTTCCGTAGACGTCTACGAGCAGTACTTC. Translating it yields CASSSVDVYEQYF.

This clonotype was observed many times. The chain employs TRBV28 and TRBJ1-1, with 12 bases fitting TRBD1. The CDR3 is made up of 14 amino acids. J was trimmed by 10 bases and V by 6 bases; bases with no gene match: 9. From germline, CDR1 is MDHEN and CDR2 SYDVKM. Written as DNA, the CDR3 is TGTGCCAGCAGCCCTCCGGGACAGGGGGCGAGAGCTTTCTTT. Encoded protein: CASSPPGQGARAFF. The full variable domain, its missing parts supplied by reference TRBV28 and TRBJ1-1, is DVKVTQSSRYLVKRTGEKVFLECVQDMDHENMFWYRQDPGLGLRLIYFSYDVKMKEKGDIPEGYSVSREKKERFSLILESASTNQTSMYLCASSPPGQGARAFFGQGTRLTVV.

This clonotype was found many times. The chain couples TRBV28 to TRBJ2-7; possible D gene TRBD2, 7 bases. The CDR3 is 16 residues long. Per germline, CDR1 MDHEN and CDR2 SYDVKM. The V end lost 7 bases, the J end lost 3 bases, and 22 bases lay between the germline ends. The CDR3 reads CASTPRRGGVLYEQYF. Here the CDR3 DNA reads TGTGCCAGCACCCCTCGGAGAGGGGGGGTTCTCTACGAGCAGTACTTC.

As for this clonotype: This could be a read error, since a much larger clone is one nucleotide away. J is TRBJ2-4 and V is TRBV28; D tentatively fits TRBD1 or TRBD2 (5 bases each). Germline V lookup: CDR1 MDHEN, CDR2 SYDVKM. V was trimmed by 6 bases and J by 6 bases, leaving 15 bases between them. The CDR3 has 14 residues. CDR3 in amino acids: CASSYGTGRNIQYF. The CDR3, as DNA: TGTGCCAGCAGCTACGGGACGGGAAGAAACATTCAGTACTTC.

J is TRBJ2-7 and V is TRBV7-8; D uncertain. With 2 bases removed from V and 4 bases from J, the gap between germline ends came to 6 bases. In germline, CDR1 is SGHVS, CDR2 FQNEAQ. CDR3 length: 12 amino acids. The CDR3: CASSLILYEQYF. The CDR3 DNA reads as TGTGCCAGCAGCTTAATCTTATACGAGCAGTACTTC.

This clonotype was recorded at least ten times. The rearrangement uses TRBV28 and TRBJ1-2; D remains unclear. Deletions cut 10 bases from V and 0 bases from J, with 9 bases between. The length of the CDR3 is 12 residues. Germline CDR1 is MDHEN and CDR2 is SYDVKM. The CDR3 DNA reads TGTGCCACTCGACGGGCTAACTATGGCTACACCTTC. Its translation is CATRRANYGYTF.

The rearrangement uses TRBV28 and TRBJ2-5, with D uncertain. The CDR3 totals 11 residues. Germline assignment: CDR1 MDHEN and CDR2 SYDVKM. Trimming shortened V by 8 bases and J by 4 bases, and 8 bases separated the two germline ends. The CDR3 protein is CASYSGETQYF. Here the CDR3 DNA reads TGTGCCAGCTACTCTGGAGAGACCCAGTACTTC. The whole variable domain, remainder taken from reference TRBV28 and TRBJ2-5, is DVKVTQSSRYLVKRTGEKVFLECVQDMDHENMFWYRQDPGLGLRLIYFSYDVKMKEKGDIPEGYSVSREKKERFSLILESASTNQTSMYLCASYSGETQYFGPGTRLLVL.

This clonotype was seen repeatedly, ten times or more. The CDR3, as DNA: TGTGCCACCGAGAGCGGGGGGGACACCGGGGAGCTGTTTTTT. It codes for CATESGGDTGELFF. The chain has TRBV24-1 and TRBJ2-2; 10 nucleotides line up with TRBD2. The V gene end was trimmed by 9 bases and the J gene end by 3 bases; junction bases not matched to a gene: 3. This CDR3 is 14 amino acids long. Per the germline V gene, CDR1 is KGHDR and CDR2 is SFDVKD.

This clonotype occurred a few times. This CDR3 reads CASSDRGKNTEAFF. CDR3 DNA: TGCGCCAGCAGCGACAGGGGAAAGAACACTGAAGCTTTCTTT. The V and J genes are TRBV5-1 and TRBJ1-1, with 8 bases that match TRBD1. The CDR3 contains 14 residues. Germline V gene data show CDR1 as SGHRS and CDR2 as YFSETQ. V was pared by 4 bases and J by 1 base, with 3 bases of the junction left unmatched.

This clonotype was seen a few times. The DNA of the CDR3 is TGTGCCAGCAGTAGACAGGGGATGTCAGAGACCCAGTACTTC. This sequence encodes CASSRQGMSETQYF. The V and J genes are TRBV25-1 and TRBJ2-5; 8 nucleotides align to TRBD1. V was pared by 5 bases and J by 4 bases, with 6 bases of the junction left unmatched. This CDR3 is 14 amino acids long. Germline loops: CDR1 MGHDK, CDR2 SYGVNS.

This clonotype was detected ten times or more. The chain carries TRBV2 and TRBJ2-7; D may be TRBD1 (5 bases). Between the trimmed V and J ends, which lost 7 bases and 4 bases, there was a span of 14 bases. The CDR3 is 13 amino acids. Germline lookup yields CDR1 SNHLY and CDR2 FYNNEI. Here the CDR3 reads CASTPQQEYEQYF. CDR3 in DNA: TGTGCCAGCACCCCACAACAGGAATACGAGCAGTACTTC. Complete variable domain (other parts from reference TRBV2 and TRBJ2-7): EPEVTQTPSHQVTQMGQEVILRCVPISNHLYFYWYRQILGQKVEFLVSFYNNEISEKSEIFDDQFSVERPDGSNFTLKIRSTKLEDSAMYFCASTPQQEYEQYFGPGTRLTVT.

The sample holds many counts of this clonotype. This sequence joins TRBV27 and TRBJ2-5; D is possibly TRBD2 (7 bases). In germline, CDR1 is MNHEY, CDR2 SMNVEV (reference sequence). This CDR3 spans 15 amino acids. The ends were cut back, 3 bases at V and 5 bases at J, with 16 bases in the middle. The CDR3 nucleotides read TGTGCCAGCAGTTTCGCGGGGGCCTCATTGGAGACCCAGTACTTC. Its translation is CASSFAGASLETQYF.

This chain connects TRBV12-3 or TRBV12-4 to TRBJ1-5; D perhaps matches TRBD1 (5 bases). This CDR3 has 15 residues. V dropped 3 bases and J dropped 15 bases, with 24 bases sitting between them. The CDR3 sequence is CASSLGERSNQPRHF. The CDR3 coding sequence is TGTGCCAGCAGTTTGGGGGAGCGAAGCAATCAGCCACGGCATTTT.

This clonotype was counted a few times. The V gene is TRBV20-1, the J gene TRBJ2-5; a possible D gene is TRBD2 (5 bases). Germline-derived CDR1 and CDR2 are DFQATT and SNEGSKA (reference sequence). Trimming took 0 bases from V and 2 from J, leaving 13 bases between them. CDR3 length equals 15 residues. The CDR3 reads CSARDPRTGQETQYF. The CDR3, as DNA: TGCAGTGCTAGAGACCCCAGGACGGGACAAGAGACCCAGTACTTC.

This clonotype showed up just a few times. This chain uses TRBV12-3 or TRBV12-4 with TRBJ2-5; no reliable D call. This CDR3 has 12 amino acids. Trimming took off 4 bases at V and 4 bases at J, with 7 bases between the two ends. The CDR3 nucleotides are TGTGCCAGCAGTTCGTATTTAGAGACCCAGTACTTC. Translating gives CASSSYLETQYF.

This clonotype was found a few times. The V call is TRBV5-1, the J call TRBJ1-1; D possibly corresponds to TRBD1 (5 bases). Trimming removed 4 bases from V and 2 bases from J, with 12 bases in between. This CDR3 is 14 amino acids long. CDR1 is SGHRS, CDR2 YFSETQ, per germline. CDR3 in amino acids: CASSEGGGNTEAFF. Here the CDR3 DNA reads TGCGCCAGCAGCGAGGGCGGGGGAAACACTGAAGCTTTCTTT. The whole variable domain, filled in from reference TRBV5-1 and TRBJ1-1, reads KAGVTQTPRYLIKTRGQQVTLSCSPISGHRSVSWYQQTPGQGLQFLFEYFSETQRNKGNFPGRFSGRQFSNSRSEMNVSTLELGDSALYLCASSEGGGNTEAFFGQGTRLTVV.

J is TRBJ2-7 and V is TRBV6-1; tentative D call: TRBD2 (6 bases). Trimming stripped 5 bases from V and 4 bases from J, with 15 bases between. The CDR3 sequence is 14 residues long. In germline, CDR1 is MNHNS, CDR2 SASEGT. CDR3 sequence (DNA): TGTGCCAGCAGTATAGCGGACTCTCAATACGAGCAGTACTTC. Protein product: CASSIADSQYEQYF.

This clonotype was recorded at least ten times. The chain recombines TRBV28 with TRBJ1-5; 11 bases map to TRBD1. Germline CDR1 is MDHEN and CDR2 is SYDVKM. The CDR3 extends over 18 amino acids. Trimming removed 5 bases from V and 1 base from J; junction bases left unmatched: 10. CDR3 in amino acids: CASSDRTGGILSNQPQHF. The CDR3 DNA reads as TGTGCCAGCAGTGACCGGACAGGGGGCATATTGAGCAATCAGCCCCAGCATTTT.